This T cell receptor beta chain was captured by sequencing in a study of T-cell memory formation after mild COVID-19. Study in general: For the most part, TCR clusters were specific to one donor.

The CDR3 is 14 amino acids. Per the germline V gene, CDR1 is SQVTM and CDR2 is ANQGSEA. J lost 5 bases, V lost 6 bases, and 6 bases had no gene match. TCRdb independently ran MiXCR on the 5' RACE reads; one entry per CDR3 protein. Found here are 140,000 or so distinct CDR3 sequences, around 15% of them singletons; the top ten hold more than 25%. Study-wide findings and caveats: A balance of CD4 and CD8 characterized clones contracting day 15 to 85, whereas later expanders leaned CD4+.

A word on this clonotype: The antigen is not known.

The specimen sequenced was PBMCs or a T cell subset sorted from them (not recorded which). This clonotype originated in an adult woman who had mild COVID-19 (a few samples of this study predate the infection). Cell type and time point are not known. V usage is TRBV29-1 and J usage is TRBJ2-2; 10 bases are a match to TRBD1. CDR3 DNA: TGCAGCGTGACTGACAGGGGGCGTACCGGGGAGCTGTTTTTT. This sequence encodes CSVTDRGRTGELFF.